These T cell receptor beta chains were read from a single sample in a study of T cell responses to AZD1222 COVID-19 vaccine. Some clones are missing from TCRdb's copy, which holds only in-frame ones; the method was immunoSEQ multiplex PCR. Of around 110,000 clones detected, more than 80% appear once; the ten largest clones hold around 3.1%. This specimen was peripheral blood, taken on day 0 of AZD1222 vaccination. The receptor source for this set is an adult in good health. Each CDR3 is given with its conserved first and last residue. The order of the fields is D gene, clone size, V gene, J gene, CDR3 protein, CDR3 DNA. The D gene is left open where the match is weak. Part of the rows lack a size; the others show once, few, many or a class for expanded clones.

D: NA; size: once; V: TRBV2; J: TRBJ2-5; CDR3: CASSETRALGETQYF; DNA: TGTGCCAGCAGTGAAACGCGGGCACTAGGAGAGACCCAGTACTTC
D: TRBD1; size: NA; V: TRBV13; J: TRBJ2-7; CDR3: CASSLTGGYEQYF; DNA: TGTGCCAGCAGCTTAACAGGGGGCTACGAGCAGTACTTC
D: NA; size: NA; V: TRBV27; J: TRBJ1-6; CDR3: CASSFMGGGNSPLHF; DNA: TGTGCCAGCAGTTTCATGGGAGGCGGTAATTCACCCCTCCACTTT
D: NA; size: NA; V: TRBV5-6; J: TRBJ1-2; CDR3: CASKRQVNYGYTF; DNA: TGTGCCAGCAAGAGGCAGGTAAACTATGGCTACACCTTC
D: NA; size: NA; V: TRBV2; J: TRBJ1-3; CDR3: CASRRGSLSGNTIYF; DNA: TGTGCCAGCAGACGGGGCAGTCTCTCTGGAAACACCATATATTTT
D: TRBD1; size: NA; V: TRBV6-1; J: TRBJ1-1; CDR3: CASRRTGALNTEAFF; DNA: TGTGCCAGCAGGCGGACAGGGGCCTTGAACACTGAAGCTTTCTTT
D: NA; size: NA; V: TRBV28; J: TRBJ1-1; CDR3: CASPLSGANTEAFF; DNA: TGTGCCAGCCCATTGTCGGGGGCGAACACTGAAGCTTTCTTT
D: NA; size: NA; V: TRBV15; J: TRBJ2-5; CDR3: CATSRVDGTQYF; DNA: TGTGCCACCAGCAGAGTAGATGGGACCCAGTACTTC
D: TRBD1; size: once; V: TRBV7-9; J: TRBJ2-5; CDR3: CASSSVSGQDVETQYF; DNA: TGTGCCAGCAGCTCAGTGTCGGGACAGGACGTAGAGACCCAGTACTTC
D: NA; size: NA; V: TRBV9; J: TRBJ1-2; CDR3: CASSVGSSSRYGYTF; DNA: TGTGCCAGCAGCGTAGGATCGTCTTCGAGGTATGGCTACACCTTC
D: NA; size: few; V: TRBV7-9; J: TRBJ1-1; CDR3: CASSQVGLLRAFF; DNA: TGTGCCAGCAGCCAGGTGGGACTGTTGAGAGCTTTCTTT
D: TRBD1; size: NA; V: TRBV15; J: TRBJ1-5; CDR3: CATSSDRVSQPQHF; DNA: TGTGCCACCAGCAGCGACAGGGTCTCCCAGCCCCAGCATTTT
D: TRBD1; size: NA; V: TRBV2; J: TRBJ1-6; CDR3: CASSIQGGDSPLHF; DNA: TGTGCCAGCAGTATTCAGGGGGGGGATTCACCCCTCCACTTT
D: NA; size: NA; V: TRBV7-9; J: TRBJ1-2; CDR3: CASSLTGGYTF; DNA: TGTGCCAGCAGCCTCACAGGGGGCTACACCTTC